These 9 T cell receptor beta chains share one sample of origin, sequenced in a study of human versus mouse CDR3 diversity and MHC coevolution (dated by TCRdb to 2016 to 2017). The library was obtained by the immunoSEQ multiplex PCR assay. Not all clones reach the TCRdb copy of this immuneACCESS table, which keeps in-frame sequences only. Checked studies attribute under half of the gap to unresolved V genes and leave the rest unexplained. Recorded for this sample are tens of thousands of clones; around 94% of them occurred a single time. The top ten clonotypes cover approximately 17% of the sample. What was sequenced was naive CD4+ T cells from blood. The sample's cell subset or site label, decoded: CD45RO-negative CD62L-positive naive CD4 T cells. These receptors were collected from a person between 60 and 70 years old in good health.

This clone occurred a few times. This sequence joins TRBV5-1 and TRBJ1-2; 9 nucleotides line up with TRBD1. The CDR3 length is 15 residues. V shed 5 bases and J 7 bases; nucleotides not matched to a gene: 12. The germline CDR1 and CDR2 sequences are SGHRS and YFSETQ. The CDR3 nucleotides are TGCGCCAGCAGTGGCGACTGGACAGGGGCGGGTGGCTACACCTTC. Translated, it gives CASSGDWTGAGGYTF.

The genes are TRBV11-3 and TRBJ2-7; 8 bases agree with TRBD1. CDR3 length: 14 amino acids. Per germline, CDR1 SGHNT and CDR2 YENEEA. The junction had 7 bases not matched to a gene; V was cut back by 4 bases and J by 5 bases. CDR3 loop: CASSSGRGHDEQYF. The CDR3 coding sequence is TGTGCCAGCAGCTCGGGCAGGGGGCACGACGAGCAGTACTTC.

V usage is TRBV6-1 and J usage is TRBJ1-4; 9 nucleotides line up with TRBD1. The J segment lost 7 bases and the V segment lost 4 bases, leaving 1 base of the junction unmatched. This CDR3 is 13 amino acids long. Germline CDR1 MNHNS, CDR2 SASEGT. The CDR3: CASSATGGEKLFF. The CDR3 coding sequence is TGTGCCAGCAGTGCGACAGGGGGTGAAAAACTGTTTTTT.

This clone was counted a single time. CDR3 DNA sequence: TGTGCCAGCAGTCCCGGAGGTGCGGGCGGTTCTCAGCCCCAGCATTTT. This translates into CASSPGGAGGSQPQHF. The chain couples TRBV28 to TRBJ1-5; D uncertain. The length of the CDR3 is 16 residues. Trimming stripped 5 bases from V and 6 bases from J, with 20 bases between. CDR1 is MDHEN, CDR2 SYDVKM, per germline.

V gene TRBV5-1 combines with J gene TRBJ1-1, with a weak D call TRBD1 (5 bases). Trimming cost V 4 bases and J 6 bases, with 22 bases left between them. This CDR3 region has 16 residues. From germline, CDR1 is SGHRS and CDR2 YFSETQ. CDR3 in DNA: TGCGCCAGCAGCAGCGGGGGGTTTGAGGGGTTACCTGAAGCTTTCTTT. Protein sequence: CASSSGGFEGLPEAFF.

This chain connects TRBV19 to TRBJ1-5, with D hard to call. The CDR3 has 15 residues. Between the trimmed V and J ends, which lost 5 bases and 8 bases, there was a span of 19 bases. Germline CDR1 is LNHDA and CDR2 is SQIVND (reference sequence). The CDR3 here is CASSQFTGVKEPQHF. CDR3 nucleotides: TGTGCCAGTAGTCAGTTCACCGGGGTAAAGGAGCCCCAGCATTTT.

The genes are TRBV18 and TRBJ1-5, with TRBD1 matching 8 bases. V lost 2 bases to trimming and J lost 2 bases; unmatched junction nucleotides: 5. Germline lookup yields CDR1 KGHSH and CDR2 LQKENI. This CDR3 spans 16 amino acids. The CDR3 is CASSPRGTGGNQPQHF. In DNA form, the CDR3 reads TGTGCCAGCTCACCAAGAGGGACAGGTGGCAATCAGCCCCAGCATTTT.

The chain carries TRBV6-5 and TRBJ2-7; 10 bases are a match to TRBD1. Germline V gene lookup returns CDR1 MNHEY and CDR2 SVGAGI. V lost 3 bases, J lost 4 bases, and 6 bases stayed unmatched. The CDR3 is 15 residues long. CDR3 sequence: CASSYSDRGLYEQYF. The CDR3 nucleotides read TGTGCCAGCAGTTATTCCGACAGGGGGCTGTACGAGCAGTACTTC.

This clone was seen once. The V call is TRBV2, the J call TRBJ2-1, with 8 bases identical to TRBD2. Germline V lookup: CDR1 SNHLY, CDR2 FYNNEI. Unmatched junction bases numbered 7, after V lost 4 bases and J lost 5 bases. The CDR3 sequence is 15 residues long. The CDR3: CASSGGLEGHNEQFF. DNA of the CDR3: TGTGCCAGCAGTGGGGGACTAGAGGGACACAATGAGCAGTTCTTC.